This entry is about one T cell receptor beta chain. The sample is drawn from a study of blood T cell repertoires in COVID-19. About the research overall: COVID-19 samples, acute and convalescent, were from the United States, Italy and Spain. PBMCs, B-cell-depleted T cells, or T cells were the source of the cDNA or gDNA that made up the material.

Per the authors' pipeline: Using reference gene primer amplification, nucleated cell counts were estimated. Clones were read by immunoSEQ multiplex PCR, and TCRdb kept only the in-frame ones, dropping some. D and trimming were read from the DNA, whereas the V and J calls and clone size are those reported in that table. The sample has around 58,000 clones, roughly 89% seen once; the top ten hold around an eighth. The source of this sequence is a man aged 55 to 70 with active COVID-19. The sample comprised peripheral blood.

CDR3 region: CASSFSQGVNNEQFF. As DNA, the CDR3 is TGTGCCAGCAGCTTCTCACAGGGGGTCAACAATGAGCAGTTCTTC. V is TRBV7-9 and J is TRBJ2-1; 8 bases agree with TRBD1. The CDR3 covers 15 residues. Germline CDR1 and CDR2: SEHNR and FQNEAQ (reference sequence). The junction had 6 bases not matched to a gene; V was cut back by 3 bases and J by 5 bases.